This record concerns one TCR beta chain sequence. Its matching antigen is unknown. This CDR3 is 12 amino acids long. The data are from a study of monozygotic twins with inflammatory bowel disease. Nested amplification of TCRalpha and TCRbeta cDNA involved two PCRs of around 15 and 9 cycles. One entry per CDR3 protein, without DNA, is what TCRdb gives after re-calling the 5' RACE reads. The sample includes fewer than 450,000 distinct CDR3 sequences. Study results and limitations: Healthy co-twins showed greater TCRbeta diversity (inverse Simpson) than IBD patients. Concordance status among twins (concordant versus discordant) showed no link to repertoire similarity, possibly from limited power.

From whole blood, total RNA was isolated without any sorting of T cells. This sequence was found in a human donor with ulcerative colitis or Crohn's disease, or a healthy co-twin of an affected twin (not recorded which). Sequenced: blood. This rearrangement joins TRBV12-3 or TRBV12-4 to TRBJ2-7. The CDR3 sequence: CASSFSQYEQYF.